In its sample, the clone carrying this T cell receptor (beta chain) was seen once. This record comes from a study of blood T cell repertoires in COVID-19. Study-level background: Whether acute or convalescent, the COVID-19 samples came from the United States, Italy and Spain. T cells, B-cell-depleted T cells, or PBMCs supplied cDNA or gDNA.

Per the original data handling: Estimation of nucleated cell counts was performed using reference gene primer amplification. The assay was immunoSEQ multiplex PCR, and TCRdb's table has in-frame clones only and misses some. For V, J and clone size, that table is used; D and trimming come from the DNA. The sample comprises around 230,000 clones, approximately 83% of which are singletons, and roughly 2.6% rests with the top ten. Specimen: peripheral blood. The sequence came from a woman in her 40s with active or convalescent COVID-19.

CDR3 coding DNA: TGTGCCAGCAGCCAAGATTTCTCAGGGCTGAAAATGAACACTGAAGCTTTCTTT. It is translated as CASSQDFSGLKMNTEAFF. V usage is TRBV3-1 (or the pseudogene TRBV3-2) and J usage is TRBJ1-1, with a weak D call TRBD1 (5 bases). V lost 0 bases to trimming and J lost 0 bases, with 17 bases between them. The CDR3 has 18 amino acids. Germline V gene lookup returns CDR1 LGHDT and CDR2 YNNKEL (reference sequence).